This TCR beta chain was retrieved from a study of blood T cell repertoires in COVID-19. Trimming cost V 5 bases and J 10 bases; bases outside gene matches: 15. The CDR3 consists of 17 residues. Germline CDR1 SGHAT, CDR2 FQNNGV. All enrollees were roughly 18 to 95 years old and from roughly 22 US areas. Sequencing was performed with immunoSEQ multiplex PCR; in TCRdb, only in-frame clones are kept and a portion is missing. The sample records around 320,000 clones, over 85% being singletons. V is TRBV11-2 and J is TRBJ1-6; 9 bases match TRBD1. The receptor comes from a woman between 50 and 59 years old who had been exposed to COVID-19. Sequencing was performed on PBMCs or T cells enriched from blood (not recorded which). The CDR3, as DNA: TGTGCCAGCAGCCCGACCGGGACAGGGAAGGCTGGGTCACCCCTCCACTTT. As protein: CASSPTGTGKAGSPLHF.